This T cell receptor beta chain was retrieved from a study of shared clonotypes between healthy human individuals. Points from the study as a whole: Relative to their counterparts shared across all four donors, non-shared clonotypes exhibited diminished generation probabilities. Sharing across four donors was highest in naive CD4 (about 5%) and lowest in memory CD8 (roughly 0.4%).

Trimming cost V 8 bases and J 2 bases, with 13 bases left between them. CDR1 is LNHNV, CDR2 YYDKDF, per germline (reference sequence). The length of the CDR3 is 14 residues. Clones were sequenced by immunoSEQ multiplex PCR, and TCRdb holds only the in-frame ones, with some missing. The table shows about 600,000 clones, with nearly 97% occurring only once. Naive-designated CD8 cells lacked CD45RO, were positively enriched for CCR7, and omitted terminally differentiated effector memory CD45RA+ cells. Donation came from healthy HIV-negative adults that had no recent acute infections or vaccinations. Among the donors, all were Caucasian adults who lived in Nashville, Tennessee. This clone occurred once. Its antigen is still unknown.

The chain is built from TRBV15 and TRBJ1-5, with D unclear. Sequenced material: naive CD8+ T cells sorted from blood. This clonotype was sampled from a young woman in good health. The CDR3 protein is CATREAVGNQPQHF. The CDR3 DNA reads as TGTGCCACCCGAGAGGCAGTAGGCAATCAGCCCCAGCATTTT.